The TCR beta chain described here comes from a study of cytomegalovirus exposure and HLA in healthy donors. At the level of the study: Out of approximately 400 genotyped donors, about 84% belonged to the Caucasian-associated ancestry cluster.

The primer mix had 60 Vbeta and 13 Jbeta primers. Only in-frame clones appear in the TCRdb table, and some are missing; sequencing was by immunoSEQ multiplex PCR. This table holds approximately 95,000 clones, under 85% found once. Overall study results and limits: Rates of TCR association differed by HLA locus in a later analysis, with DRB1 highest and HLA-C lowest. It was about 180 TCR beta chains that were listed as cytomegalovirus-associated. In all likelihood, a cluster of highly shared sequence variants was a sequencing artifact.

Concerning this clone itself: As yet, its antigen is unknown.

The germline V and J ends were trimmed by 1 base and 2 bases, with 8 bases remaining between them. The CDR3 contains 14 residues. Germline V gene lookup returns CDR1 SGHAT and CDR2 FQNNGV. V is TRBV11-2 and J is TRBJ1-1, with unresolved D. The specimen sequenced was PBMCs. The receptor comes from a man aged 18 to 30 in good health and CMV-seropositive. The CDR3 reads CASSLGRVNTEAFF. CDR3 nucleotides: TGTGCCAGCAGCTTAGGCCGGGTTAACACTGAAGCTTTCTTT.